What follows are 10 T cell receptor beta chains derived from one specimen sequenced in a study of T cells after yellow fever vaccination. TCRdb fed the 5' RACE reads into MiXCR, producing one record per CDR3 protein. This table holds some 240,000 distinct CDR3 sequences, more than 3.5% found once. The source material was PBMCs, sampled 15 days after the yellow fever booster vaccination. These receptors originate from a man aged 18 to 30 who received the YFV17D yellow fever vaccine.

The sample holds many counts of this clonotype. The chain has TRBV29-1 and TRBJ1-1; 7 nucleotides match TRBD1. Trimming cost V 4 bases and J 11 bases; bases outside gene matches: 4. The CDR3 has 10 residues. CDR1 SQVTM and CDR2 ANQGSEA come from the germline V gene. The DNA of the CDR3 is TGCAGCGTTGGGGACAGTCCCGCTTTCTTT. Its translation: CSVGDSPAFF.

This clonotype was found many times. V and J are TRBV20-1 and TRBJ2-2; tentative D call: TRBD1 (5 bases). V gave up 1 base and J gave up 4 bases, with 10 bases separating them. The CDR3 extends over 14 amino acids. CDR1 and CDR2 (germline): DFQATT, SNEGSKA (reference sequence). The CDR3: CSARGDSRTGELFF. The CDR3 DNA is TGCAGTGCTAGAGGAGACAGTCGCACCGGGGAGCTGTTTTTT.

V and J are TRBV7-2 and TRBJ1-2; no firm D call. CDR3 size: 12 residues. The V gene's germline CDR1 is SGHTA and CDR2 FQGNSA. Between the trimmed V and J ends, which lost 2 bases and 6 bases, there was a span of 7 bases. The CDR3, as DNA: TGTGCCAGCAGCTTAATCCAGAATGGCTACACCTTC. Translation: CASSLIQNGYTF. The full variable domain, rest sourced from reference TRBV7-2 and TRBJ1-2, is GAGVSQSPSNKVTEKGKDVELRCDPISGHTALYWYRQSLGQGLEFLIYFQGNSAPDKSGLPSDRFSAERTGGSVSTLTIQRTQQEDSAVYLCASSLIQNGYTFGSGTRLTVV.

There are many counts of this clonotype. This CDR3 is CSASSGRGGNEQYF. The CDR3 DNA reads as TGCAGTGCTAGTTCCGGACGGGGGGGGAACGAGCAGTACTTC. The V and J genes are TRBV20-1 and TRBJ2-7; TRBD2 agrees at 8 bases. The V gene's germline CDR1 is DFQATT and CDR2 SNEGSKA (reference sequence). After removal of 3 bases from V and 5 bases from J, the junction contained 9 bases not matched to a gene. This CDR3 comprises 14 residues.

This clonotype appeared many times. V usage is TRBV2 and J usage is TRBJ2-1; the match to TRBD2 covers 7 bases. The CDR3 runs 15 residues. J gave up 0 bases and V 4 bases, and 3 bases lay outside the gene matches. In germline, CDR1 is SNHLY, CDR2 FYNNEI. CDR3 protein: CASSGGEGSYNEQFF. CDR3 DNA sequence: TGTGCCAGCAGTGGGGGGGAGGGCTCCTACAATGAGCAGTTCTTC.

The chain links TRBV7-2 to TRBJ1-2; D not resolved. This CDR3 contains 13 residues. CDR1 and CDR2 from the germline V gene are SGHTA and FQGNSA. The V and J ends lost 4 bases and 10 bases respectively, with 16 bases between them. The CDR3 DNA follows: TGTGCCAGCAGCTCGGGTGGCCTCCGGTTCTACACCTTC. Translating it yields CASSSGGLRFYTF.

This clonotype was seen a few times. The V gene is TRBV5-1, the J gene TRBJ1-1; D is possibly TRBD1 (6 bases). Germline CDR1 and CDR2: SGHRS and YFSETQ. V was pared by 1 base and J by 1 base, with 8 bases between. CDR3 length equals 14 residues. The CDR3 DNA reads TGCGCCAGCAGCTTGAACAGGGAGAACACTGAAGCTTTCTTT. This sequence encodes CASSLNRENTEAFF.

This clonotype occurred many times. CDR3 region: CASSHGQGDRELFF. The CDR3 nucleotides read TGCGCCAGCAGCCACGGACAGGGGGACCGGGAGCTGTTTTTT. The rearrangement links TRBV5-1 to TRBJ2-2, with 10 bases identical to TRBD1. The CDR3 is made up of 14 amino acids. Germline V gives CDR1 SGHRS, CDR2 YFSETQ. V shed 4 bases and J 9 bases; nucleotides not matched to a gene: 6.

There are many counts of this clonotype. This rearrangement joins TRBV29-1 to TRBJ2-7, with D tentatively TRBD1 (5 bases). V shed 0 bases and J shed 3 bases, with 6 bases lying between them. The CDR3 contains 12 residues. The germline CDR1 and CDR2 sequences are SQVTM and ANQGSEA. The CDR3 nucleotides are TGCAGCGTTGAAGATGACAGCTACGAGCAGTACTTC. This encodes CSVEDDSYEQYF.

The sample holds many counts of this clonotype. The DNA of the CDR3 is TGTGCCAGCAGCTTGGTTGGGGGCGTCGAAGAGACCCAGTACTTC. This gives the protein CASSLVGGVEETQYF. V gene TRBV5-5 combines with J gene TRBJ2-5; D possibly corresponds to TRBD1 (6 bases). V dropped 0 bases and J dropped 3 bases, with 12 bases sitting between them. Germline assignment: CDR1 SGHKS and CDR2 YYEKEE (reference sequence). The CDR3 is 15 amino acids.